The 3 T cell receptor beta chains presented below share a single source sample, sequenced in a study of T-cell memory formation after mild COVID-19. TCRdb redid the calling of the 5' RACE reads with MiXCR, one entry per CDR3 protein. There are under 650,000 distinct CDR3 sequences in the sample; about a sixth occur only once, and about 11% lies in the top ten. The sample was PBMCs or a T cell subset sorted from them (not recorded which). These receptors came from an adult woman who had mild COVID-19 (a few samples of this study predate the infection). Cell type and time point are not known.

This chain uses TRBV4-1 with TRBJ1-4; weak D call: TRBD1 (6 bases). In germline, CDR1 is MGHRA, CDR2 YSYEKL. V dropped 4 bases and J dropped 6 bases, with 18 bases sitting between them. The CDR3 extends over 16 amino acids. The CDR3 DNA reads TGCGCCAGCAGCCGCCGGAAGGGGGGAGTTGATGAAAAACTGTTTTTT. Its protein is CASSRRKGGVDEKLFF.

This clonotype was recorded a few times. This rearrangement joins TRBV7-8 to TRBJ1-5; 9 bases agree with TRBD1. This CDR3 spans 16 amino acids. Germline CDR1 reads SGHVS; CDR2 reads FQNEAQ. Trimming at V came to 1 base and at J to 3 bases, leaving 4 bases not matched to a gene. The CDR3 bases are TGTGCCAGCAGCTTAGGGGGGACAGGGTCCAATCAGCCCCAGCATTTT. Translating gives CASSLGGTGSNQPQHF.

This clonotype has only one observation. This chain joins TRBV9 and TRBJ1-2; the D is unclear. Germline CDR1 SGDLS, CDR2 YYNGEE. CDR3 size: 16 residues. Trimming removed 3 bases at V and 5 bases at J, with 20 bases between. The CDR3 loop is CASSEGLSRLGYGYTF. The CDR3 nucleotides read TGTGCCAGCAGCGAGGGCCTCTCCCGCCTTGGGTATGGCTACACCTTC.